This TCR beta chain emerged from a study of CD8 T cells in Susac syndrome. An input of about 0.5 to 1 ug of RNA was subjected to reverse transcription using random hexamers. TCRdb reanalysed the immunoSEQ multiplex PCR reads using MiXCR and keeps one entry per CDR3 protein. The sample comprises some 140,000 distinct CDR3 sequences, around 93% of which are singletons, and about 0.18% rests with the top ten. V was clipped by 5 bases and J by 6 bases, with 4 bases between them. Per the germline V gene, CDR1 is MNHEY and CDR2 is SVGEGT. This CDR3 is 11 amino acids long. The genes are TRBV6-2 or TRBV6-3 and TRBJ2-2, with no clear D. Source material: CD8+ T cells from PBMCs. The sequence derives from a human donor with Susac syndrome. CDR3 coding DNA: TGTGCCAGCAGTGATTCCGGGGAGCTGTTTTTT. Translated: CASSDSGELFF.